The 28 T cell receptor beta chains below come from one sample, sequenced in a study of shared clonotypes between healthy human individuals. Assay: immunoSEQ multiplex PCR; the TCRdb copy retains only in-frame clones and omits some. The table has fewer than 3 million clones, roughly 92% seen once; the top ten hold 0.3% to 0.45%. Sample: naive CD4+ T cells from PBMCs. Subset given: CD45RA+ positively selected. These receptors were collected from a man aged 18 to 29 in good health. Some clones in this sample may be carry-over from other donors' samples.

V gene TRBV5-4 combines with J gene TRBJ1-3; 12 bases map to TRBD1. The CDR3 length is 17 residues. V shed 4 bases and J 2 bases; nucleotides not matched to a gene: 7. CDR1 and CDR2 from the germline V gene are SGHNT and YYREEE (reference sequence). CDR3 sequence: CASSPNRDRGPGNTIYF. In nucleotides, the CDR3 is TGTGCCAGCAGCCCAAACAGGGACAGGGGGCCTGGAAACACCATATATTTT.

This rearrangement joins TRBV19 to TRBJ2-7; 8 bases are a match to TRBD2. Per germline, CDR1 LNHDA and CDR2 SQIVND (reference sequence). The CDR3 spans 14 residues. Germline trimming cut 6 bases from V and 1 base from J; bases unmatched to any gene: 5. The CDR3 protein is CASSGLAPSYEQYF. As DNA, the CDR3 is TGTGCCAGTAGCGGACTAGCACCTTCCTACGAGCAGTACTTC.

The rearrangement joins TRBV5-4 to TRBJ2-3; D not resolved. Germline CDR1 reads SGHNT; CDR2 reads YYREEE (reference sequence). The CDR3 spans 14 residues. V was pared by 4 bases and J by 4 bases, with 13 bases between. The CDR3 region has the DNA TGTGCCAGCAGCCCGATGGGTAGGGCAGATACGCAGTATTTT. Protein: CASSPMGRADTQYF.

This chain uses TRBV9 with TRBJ1-2; 8 nucleotides match TRBD1. With 4 bases clipped from V and 6 bases from J, the junction kept 14 bases outside the gene matches. CDR1 and CDR2 from the germline V gene are SGDLS and YYNGEE. There are 16 residues in the CDR3. The DNA for the CDR3 is TGTGCCAGCAGCATCAGGACAGGGTCGACCGGCGATGGCTACACCTTC. This gives the protein CASSIRTGSTGDGYTF.

This clone showed up just once. The chain has TRBV19 and TRBJ1-5; 7 nucleotides match TRBD1. Germline-derived CDR1 and CDR2 are LNHDA and SQIVND (reference sequence). Trimming at V came to 2 bases and at J to 0 bases, leaving 7 bases not matched to a gene. The CDR3 spans 17 residues. The DNA of the CDR3 is TGTGCCAGTAGTATACCACTCCGGGACAGTAGCAATCAGCCCCAGCATTTT. Its protein product is CASSIPLRDSSNQPQHF.

This chain connects TRBV6-1 to TRBJ1-4, with D hard to call. Germline values: CDR1 MNHNS, CDR2 SASEGT. V dropped 4 bases and J dropped 6 bases, with 15 bases sitting between them. The CDR3 covers 15 residues. The CDR3 spells CASSALEAGDEKLFF. For the CDR3, the DNA is TGTGCCAGCAGTGCCCTTGAGGCCGGGGATGAAAAACTGTTTTTT.

The rearrangement links TRBV28 to TRBJ2-5; D might be TRBD2 (6 bases). This CDR3 has 14 amino acids. Trimming shortened V by 5 bases and J by 3 bases, and 13 bases separated the two germline ends. Germline CDR1 MDHEN, CDR2 SYDVKM. The DNA of the CDR3 is TGTGCCAGCAGTCAGGGACGGAGGGAAGAGACCCAGTACTTC. As protein: CASSQGRREETQYF.

The rearrangement uses TRBV18 and TRBJ2-2; D not resolved. Germline-derived CDR1 and CDR2 are KGHSH and LQKENI. V was pared by 6 bases and J by 2 bases, with 10 bases between. The CDR3 runs to 14 residues. CDR3 sequence (DNA): TGTGCCAGCTCTCTCTCAGTAAACACCGGGGAGCTGTTTTTT. Residues: CASSLSVNTGELFF.

This clone has only one observation. The CDR3 spells CASRGTGVNTIYF. The CDR3 bases are TGTGCCAGCAGAGGGACAGGGGTGAACACCATATATTTT. The chain is built from TRBV13 and TRBJ1-3, with 10 bases aligning to TRBD1. CDR3 size: 13 residues. Trimming cost V 6 bases and J 7 bases; bases outside gene matches: 3. CDR1 PRHDT and CDR2 FYEKMQ come from the germline V gene (reference sequence). Filled out from reference TRBV13 and TRBJ1-3, the complete variable domain reads AAGVIQSPRHLIKEKRETATLKCYPIPRHDTVYWYQQGPGQDPQFLISFYEKMQSDKGSIPDRFSAQQFSDYHSELNMSSLELGDSALYFCASRGTGVNTIYFGEGSWLTVV.

This clone appeared once. The chain links TRBV5-6 to TRBJ2-1; weak D call: TRBD1 (6 bases). CDR3 size: 17 residues. The V and J ends lost 1 base and 0 bases respectively, with 14 bases between them. Germline CDR1 reads SGHDT; CDR2 reads YYEEEE. CDR3 loop: CASSLNLWGLSYNEQFF. The CDR3 DNA follows: TGTGCCAGCAGCTTGAACCTCTGGGGGCTCTCCTACAATGAGCAGTTCTTC.

This sequence joins TRBV28 and TRBJ2-7; maybe TRBD1 (6 bases). The germline V and J ends were trimmed by 6 bases and 0 bases, with 12 bases remaining between them. The CDR3 spans 14 residues. From germline, CDR1 is MDHEN and CDR2 SYDVKM. CDR3 nucleotide sequence: TGTGCCAGCAGACCGGGGACACCCTCCTACGAGCAGTACTTC. Amino acids: CASRPGTPSYEQYF.

The chain carries TRBV6-5 and TRBJ2-5; tentatively, D is TRBD1 or TRBD2 (5 bases each). V lost 7 bases to trimming and J lost 4 bases, with 13 bases between them. Germline loops: CDR1 MNHEY, CDR2 SVGAGI. This CDR3 has 13 residues. CDR3 in amino acids: CASTQGRGETQYF. The CDR3 DNA is TGTGCCAGCACGCAGGGTCGGGGAGAGACCCAGTACTTC.

This chain connects TRBV11-3 to TRBJ2-1, with D perhaps matching TRBD2 (5 bases). Germline V CDR1 and CDR2: SGHNT, YENEEA. CDR3 length: 14 amino acids. Trimming pared 5 bases from V and 4 bases from J, leaving 12 bases between. CDR3 in DNA: TGTGCCAGCAGCGGGAGTAGGCGGTACAATGAGCAGTTCTTC. It yields the protein CASSGSRRYNEQFF. Combining the CDR3 with reference TRBV11-3 and TRBJ2-1 gives the whole variable domain EAGVVQSPRYKIIEKKQPVAFWCNPISGHNTLYWYLQNLGQGPELLIRYENEEAVDDSQLPKDRFSAERLKGVDSTLKIQPAELGDSAVYLCASSGSRRYNEQFFGPGTRLTVL.

The chain is built from TRBV19 and TRBJ1-5; weak D call: TRBD1 (5 bases). Germline V gene data show CDR1 as LNHDA and CDR2 as SQIVND (reference sequence). The CDR3 contains 16 residues. V lost 5 bases and J 0 bases, leaving 14 bases between the germline ends. CDR3 nucleotides: TGTGCCAGTAGTTTATCGGGGGTCCCTAGCAATCAGCCCCAGCATTTT. Translating gives CASSLSGVPSNQPQHF. The full variable domain, rest sourced from reference TRBV19 and TRBJ1-5, is DGGITQSPKYLFRKEGQNVTLSCEQNLNHDAMYWYRQDPGQGLRLIYYSQIVNDFQKGDIAEGYSVSREKKESFPLTVTSAQKNPTAFYLCASSLSGVPSNQPQHFGDGTRLSIL.

Remarks on this clone: Other nucleotide sequences from this sample produce the same CDR3. Here the CDR3 reads CASSEQGGQPQHF. CDR3 DNA sequence: TGTGCCAGCAGTGAACAGGGGGGGCAGCCCCAGCATTTT. The chain combines TRBV6-1 with TRBJ1-5; 7 bases are a match to TRBD1. The CDR3 spans 13 residues. Germline CDR1 reads MNHNS; CDR2 reads SASEGT. With V trimmed by 2 bases and J by 7 bases, 2 bases remained unmatched.

The gene calls are TRBV7-2 and TRBJ2-1, with TRBD1 as a possible D gene (5 bases). From germline, CDR1 is SGHTA and CDR2 FQGNSA. This CDR3 is built from 17 residues. V dropped 7 bases and J dropped 10 bases, with 29 bases sitting between them. The DNA of the CDR3 is TGTGCCAGCACCCTTGGGGTCTCAGGAGCCTTAGGGGTCGAGCAGTTCTTC. Translated, it gives CASTLGVSGALGVEQFF.

V gene TRBV29-1 combines with J gene TRBJ2-7, with D possibly called TRBD1 or TRBD2 (6 bases each). The CDR3 has 13 amino acids. Germline V gene data show CDR1 as SQVTM and CDR2 as ANQGSEA. V was trimmed by 7 bases and J by 1 base, leaving 14 bases between them. The CDR3 nucleotides read TGCAGCGGGAGGGGGAGTTCGTCCTACGAGCAGTACTTC. Protein sequence: CSGRGSSSYEQYF.

This chain connects TRBV5-1 to TRBJ1-1; no firm D call. Trimming took 6 bases from V and 4 from J, leaving 19 bases between them. Germline CDR1 and CDR2: SGHRS and YFSETQ. This CDR3 has 15 residues. The CDR3: CASTTPGGGSTEAFF. The CDR3, as DNA: TGCGCCAGCACCACACCAGGAGGCGGTAGCACTGAAGCTTTCTTT.

This clone has a handful of counts. The chain uses TRBV4-3 and TRBJ1-1; D perhaps matches TRBD1 (6 bases). CDR1 is LGHNA, CDR2 YSLEER, per germline. Trimming left V 8 bases short and J 3 bases short, with 13 bases between. The CDR3 runs 13 residues. CDR3 residues: CASGYNRDTEAFF. CDR3 nucleotides: TGCGCCAGCGGCTACAACAGGGACACTGAAGCTTTCTTT.

The chain recombines TRBV10-3 with TRBJ2-5; TRBD1 aligns across 9 bases. Germline-derived CDR1 and CDR2 are ENHRY and SYGVKD. The CDR3 has 16 residues. Losses at the gene ends were 0 bases for V and 5 bases for J; bases not matched to a gene: 7. The CDR3 DNA sequence: TGTGCCATCAGTGAGTCGATCGGACAGGGGATGGAGACCCAGTACTTC. Amino acids: CAISESIGQGMETQYF.

The CDR3 bases are TGTGCCAGTAGTATTCCGGGACTATACAATGAGCAGTTCTTC. Translation gives CASSIPGLYNEQFF. The J gene is TRBJ2-1, the V gene TRBV19; 7 nucleotides match TRBD2. Germline V gene data show CDR1 as LNHDA and CDR2 as SQIVND (reference sequence). With 3 bases clipped from V and 4 bases from J, the junction kept 3 bases outside the gene matches. The CDR3 is 14 residues long.

About this clone: Other DNA sequences within the sample encode an identical CDR3. This chain joins TRBV18 and TRBJ1-4; D uncertain. The CDR3 runs 12 residues. Trimming left V 3 bases short and J 8 bases short, with 7 bases between. Looked up from germline, CDR1 is KGHSH and CDR2 is LQKENI. CDR3 sequence (DNA): TGTGCCAGCTCACCGGCAGACGAAAAACTGTTTTTT. Translated, it gives CASSPADEKLFF.

The rearrangement uses TRBV5-4 and TRBJ2-1; D gene uncertain. V was trimmed by 4 bases and J by 3 bases, leaving 8 bases between them. This CDR3 region has 13 residues. Germline CDR1 reads SGHNT; CDR2 reads YYREEE (reference sequence). The CDR3, as DNA: TGTGCCAGCAGCCAAAAAGGCTACAATGAGCAGTTCTTC. This gives the protein CASSQKGYNEQFF.

The rearrangement joins TRBV7-3 to TRBJ2-1; 9 bases fit TRBD1. Germline V gene sequence: CDR1 SGHTA, CDR2 FQGTGA. The CDR3 length is 13 residues. V lost 6 bases, J lost 7 bases, and 4 bases stayed unmatched. The CDR3 sequence is CASRRDRANEQFF. CDR3 nucleotide sequence: TGTGCCAGCAGGCGGGACAGGGCGAATGAGCAGTTCTTC.

About this clone itself: Other DNA sequences in the same sample also yield this CDR3. CDR3 sequence: CASSSGLYNEQFF. The CDR3 coding sequence is TGTGCCAGCAGCTCGGGACTGTACAATGAGCAGTTCTTC. The chain combines TRBV7-3 with TRBJ2-1; tentatively, D is TRBD2 (6 bases). CDR1 SGHTA and CDR2 FQGTGA come from the germline V gene. The CDR3 is made up of 13 amino acids. Trimming shortened V by 4 bases and J by 4 bases, and 8 bases separated the two germline ends. Full variable domain (remainder filled in from reference TRBV7-3 and TRBJ2-1): GAGVSQTPSNKVTEKGKYVELRCDPISGHTALYWYRQSLGQGPEFLIYFQGTGAADDSGLPNDRFFAVRPEGSVSTLKIQRTERGDSAVYLCASSSGLYNEQFFGPGTRLTVL.

The chain employs TRBV7-8 and TRBJ2-7; D assignment may be TRBD1 or TRBD2 (5 bases each). Trimming shortened V by 5 bases and J by 3 bases, and 14 bases separated the two germline ends. Germline V lookup: CDR1 SGHVS, CDR2 FQNEAQ. The CDR3 contains 14 residues. CDR3 in amino acids: CASSIRGTYYEQYF. The CDR3 DNA reads as TGTGCCAGCAGCATTCGGGGCACTTACTACGAGCAGTACTTC.

The genes are TRBV2 and TRBJ2-5; D perhaps matches TRBD1 (8 bases). The end of the DNA aligns better with TRBJ2-7, so the J call may be wrong. The CDR3 has 14 amino acids. Germline CDR1 is SNHLY and CDR2 is FYNNEI. As DNA, the CDR3 is TGTGCCAGCAGTGCCGACAGGGGAGGGAGCGAGCAGTACTTC. Protein product: CASSADRGGSEQYF.

This clone was counted a single time. The chain recombines TRBV4-1 with TRBJ1-5; no firm D call. There are 17 residues in the CDR3. V shed 1 base and J shed 0 bases, with 13 bases lying between them. Per the germline V gene, CDR1 is MGHRA and CDR2 is YSYEKL. The CDR3 DNA sequence: TGCGCCAGCAGCCAAGGGACGAGGGCCGATAGCAATCAGCCCCAGCATTTT. Residues: CASSQGTRADSNQPQHF.